This T cell receptor (beta chain) appears in the sequencing data of a study of blood T cells in healthy people across ages. Researchers collected approximately 9.5 milliliters of peripheral blood from every single donor. Primers used in a second PCR of about 6 to 11 cycles were a sample-barcoded 5' primer and a J-beta primer mix. TCRdb analysed the 5' RACE reads with MiXCR anew, one entry per CDR3 protein. This table holds 850,000 to 1,100,000 distinct CDR3 sequences, around two fifths found once. The sequencing sample was made of blood. The clonotype comes from a man between 18 and 29 years old in good health.

In DNA, the CDR3 is TGTGCCAGCAGTTTGACTAGCGGAACGACCTCTAGCACAGATACGCAGTATTTT. Protein product: CASSLTSGTTSSTDTQYF. This chain connects TRBV6-2 or TRBV6-3 to TRBJ2-3, with 9 positions matching TRBD2. Germline V gene sequence: CDR1 MNHEY, CDR2 SVGEGT. J gave up 0 bases and V 4 bases, and 11 bases lay outside the gene matches. This CDR3 region has 18 residues.